The entry below gives a single T cell receptor (beta chain) sequence along with its context. The antigen remains unidentified. Data came from immunoSEQ multiplex PCR; TCRdb stores just in-frame clones and leaves some out. In the table there are roughly 50,000 clones, 80% to 90% of which are singletons. This specimen belongs to a study of T cell responses to AZD1222 COVID-19 vaccine. Study-level results: Nearly half of unique spike-specific TCRs reportedly avoided B.1.351 and B.1.1.7 mutated regions.

Analysis merged second doses at about 4 or about 12 weeks. The origin of this receptor is an adult who received the AZD1222 COVID-19 vaccine. The starting material was peripheral blood, obtained 28 days after the second AZD1222 dose.

CDR3 nucleotides: TGTGCCAGCAGCCTCGGACTAGCCGCAGATACGCAGTATTTT. Encoded protein: CASSLGLAADTQYF. The chain joins TRBV11-3 to TRBJ2-3, with 8 nucleotides matching TRBD2. Trimming at V came to 5 bases and at J to 4 bases, leaving 5 bases not matched to a gene. Germline values: CDR1 SGHNT, CDR2 YENEEA. This CDR3 region has 14 residues.